These 13 T cell receptor beta chains came from one sample sequenced in a study of T-cell reconstitution after alpha-beta-depleted transplantation in children. Unique molecular identifiers tagged the TCRbeta library. TCRdb re-called the PCR reads through MiXCR, storing one row per CDR3 protein. The sample carries some 120,000 distinct CDR3 sequences, roughly 23% recorded once. Sequenced material: PBMCs, mostly from graft donor cells, taken 180 days after TCRalphabeta/CD19-depleted stem cell transplant. These receptor sequences come from a male patient between 2 and 10 years old who had a stem cell transplant for chronic granulomatous disease, so the T cells may come from the graft donor.

Ten or more counts support this clonotype. The chain uses TRBV7-8 and TRBJ2-7, with 9 bases matching TRBD1. This CDR3 has 13 amino acids. Per the germline V gene, CDR1 is SGHVS and CDR2 is FQNEAQ. V was clipped by 5 bases and J by 9 bases; unmatched bases: 8. Here the CDR3 DNA reads TGTGCCAGCAGCCATCAGGACAGGGGAATGCAGTACTTC. This encodes CASSHQDRGMQYF.

In this sample, this clonotype turned up many times. CDR3 nucleotides: TGCGCCAGCAGCTTATGGACAGGGGGCTCAGATGAGCAGTTCTTC. Residues: CASSLWTGGSDEQFF. The chain links TRBV5-1 to TRBJ2-1, with TRBD1 identical over 11 bases. Germline V gene data show CDR1 as SGHRS and CDR2 as YFSETQ. The CDR3 has 15 amino acids. V lost 2 bases and J lost 8; bases outside the gene matches: 6.

The chain links TRBV7-8 to TRBJ2-7; no firm D call. CDR3 length equals 16 residues. V lost 1 base to trimming and J lost 0 bases, with 13 bases between them. Germline CDR1 is SGHVS and CDR2 is FQNEAQ. The CDR3 reads CASSLESQIGSYEQYF. CDR3 coding DNA: TGTGCCAGCAGCTTAGAGTCCCAGATAGGCTCCTACGAGCAGTACTTC.

V and J are TRBV4-2 and TRBJ2-2; 7 positions agree with TRBD2. Germline V gene sequence: CDR1 LGHNA, CDR2 YNFKEQ. CDR3 length equals 20 residues. V shed 0 bases and J 0 bases; nucleotides not matched to a gene: 13. The CDR3 spells CASSQDPSAGETSNTGELFF. The CDR3 DNA sequence: TGTGCCAGCAGCCAAGATCCCTCCGCGGGGGAAACTTCGAACACCGGGGAGCTGTTTTTT.

This clonotype came up many times. V usage is TRBV15 and J usage is TRBJ2-1; tentative D call: TRBD2 (5 bases). CDR3 length equals 17 residues. CDR1 is LNHNV, CDR2 YYDKDF, per germline (reference sequence). The V and J ends lost 0 bases and 0 bases respectively, with 12 bases between them. CDR3 sequence reads: CATSRDSWTDSYNEQFF. In DNA, the CDR3 is TGTGCCACCAGCAGAGATTCGTGGACTGACTCCTACAATGAGCAGTTCTTC.

The chain carries TRBV10-3 and TRBJ1-5; D gene ambiguous. Trimming removed 3 bases at V and 0 bases at J, with 3 bases between. CDR1 and CDR2 from the germline V gene are ENHRY and SYGVKD. There are 13 residues in the CDR3. CDR3 region: CAISDHSNQPQHF. The DNA for the CDR3 is TGTGCCATCAGTGATCATAGCAATCAGCCCCAGCATTTT.

The chain carries TRBV15 and TRBJ2-1; TRBD2 matches 11 bases. Trimming took 6 bases from V and 7 from J; bases not matched to a gene: 2. Germline V CDR1 and CDR2: LNHNV, YYDKDF (reference sequence). This CDR3 comprises 13 residues. The chain's CDR3 is CATSRLAGNEQFF. CDR3 bases: TGTGCCACCAGTAGACTAGCGGGGAATGAGCAGTTCTTC.

The table lists this clonotype with many counts. V and J are TRBV10-3 and TRBJ2-7, with TRBD1 matching over 9 bases. Germline CDR1 and CDR2: ENHRY and SYGVKD. The V gene end was trimmed by 3 bases and the J gene end by 7 bases; junction bases not matched to a gene: 13. The CDR3 has 16 amino acids. DNA of the CDR3: TGTGCCATCAGTGATCCCGCGGGGACAGGGAATGGGGAGCAGTACTTC. Translating it yields CAISDPAGTGNGEQYF.

The sample holds many counts of this clonotype. The chain has TRBV9 and TRBJ2-1; 9 nucleotides agree with TRBD2. The CDR3 loop spans 16 amino acids. V dropped 0 bases and J dropped 7; count of bases not matched to a gene: 8. CDR1 SGDLS and CDR2 YYNGEE come from the germline V gene. The CDR3 DNA follows: TGTGCCAGCAGCGTAGAACCCCTAGCGGGATCTAATGAGCAGTTCTTC. This encodes CASSVEPLAGSNEQFF.

This clonotype was picked up many times. The genes are TRBV3-1 and TRBJ2-1; perhaps TRBD2 as D (5 bases). Per germline, CDR1 LGHDT and CDR2 YNNKEL (reference sequence). There are 17 residues in the CDR3. Trimming removed 0 bases at V and 3 bases at J, with 15 bases between. The CDR3 DNA reads TGTGCCAGCAGCCAAGATCTTCCGAGCGGATACTACAATGAGCAGTTCTTC. This gives the protein CASSQDLPSGYYNEQFF.

This clonotype was picked up many times. The genes are TRBV2 and TRBJ2-7; D unclear. V lost 7 bases to trimming and J lost 3 bases, with 7 bases between them. Germline V CDR1 and CDR2: SNHLY, FYNNEI. This CDR3 spans 11 amino acids. In nucleotides, the CDR3 is TGTGCCAGCAATGAGGACTACGAGCAGTACTTC. Protein product: CASNEDYEQYF.

CDR3: CASSSSGQYSNQPQHF. Here the CDR3 DNA reads TGTGCCAGCAGCTCAAGCGGGCAGTATAGCAATCAGCCCCAGCATTTT. This chain connects TRBV7-2 to TRBJ1-5; D uncertain. This CDR3 is 16 amino acids long. Germline CDR1 SGHTA, CDR2 FQGNSA. Trimming left V 4 bases short and J 0 bases short, with 13 bases between.

The V and J genes are TRBV12-3 or TRBV12-4 and TRBJ2-1; unclear D gene. The CDR3 runs to 16 residues. The V end lost 6 bases, the J end lost 8 bases, and 23 bases lay between the germline ends. For the CDR3, the DNA is TGTGCCAGCAGCTCTCCTCGGCCTACCGATTGGGATGAGCAGTTCTTC. The encoded protein is CASSSPRPTDWDEQFF.